The 3 T cell receptor beta chains given below trace back to one sample, sequenced in a study of T cells in Graves' hyperthyroidism and ophthalmopathy. Amplified TCR beta CDR3 regions came from RNA transcripts. First-round RT-PCR of the TCR CDR3 relied on the HTBI primer set. TCRdb used MiXCR to reprocess the multiplex PCR reads, holding one entry per CDR3 protein. The sample consists of some 740,000 distinct CDR3 sequences, around 15% of them appearing once. The source material was blood. These TCRs come from a woman aged 18-29 years with Graves' hyperthyroidism.

Regarding this clonotype: A much larger clone lies one base from this, so it may be a read error. The rearrangement joins TRBV7-3 to TRBJ2-3; possibly TRBD1 for D (5 bases). Germline V gene lookup returns CDR1 SGHTA and CDR2 FQGTGA. This CDR3 comprises 15 residues. This CDR3 is CTSSLFGARTDTQYF. CDR3 in DNA: TGTACCAGCAGCTTATTTGGGGCTCGCACAGATACGCAGTATTTT. The variable domain in full, with the rest retrieved from reference TRBV7-3 and TRBJ2-3, is GAGVSQTPSNKVTEKGKYVELRCDPISGHTALYWYRQSLGQGPEFLIYFQGTGAADDSGLPNDRFFAVRPEGSVSTLKIQRTERGDSAVYLCTSSLFGARTDTQYFGPGTRLTVL.

This clonotype was observed a few times. J is TRBJ1-5 and V is TRBV10-3; D possibly corresponds to TRBD1 (5 bases). CDR1 ENHRY and CDR2 SYGVKD come from the germline V gene. The CDR3 loop spans 13 amino acids. V gave up 8 bases and J gave up 2 bases, with 10 bases separating them. The CDR3 region is CAIGGGRNQPQHF. The CDR3 DNA reads as TGTGCCATCGGGGGAGGTCGCAATCAGCCCCAGCATTTT.

This clonotype was detected a few times. The chain is built from TRBV27 and TRBJ1-2, with a possible D match to TRBD1 (5 bases). The CDR3 is 14 residues long. Trimming removed 0 bases from V and 4 bases from J, with 9 bases in between. The germline gives CDR1 MNHEY, CDR2 SMNVEV (reference sequence). The CDR3 loop reads CASSLSGVAYGYTF. The CDR3 region has the DNA TGTGCCAGCAGTTTATCGGGGGTTGCCTATGGCTACACCTTC.